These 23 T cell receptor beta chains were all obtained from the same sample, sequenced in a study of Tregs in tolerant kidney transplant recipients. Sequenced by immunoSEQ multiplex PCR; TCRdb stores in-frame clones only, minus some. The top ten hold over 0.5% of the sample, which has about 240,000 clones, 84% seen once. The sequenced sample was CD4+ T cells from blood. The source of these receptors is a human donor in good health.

The CDR3 DNA reads as TGTGCCAGCAGTTCTACAACAGCAGCTTTCTTT. Its protein is CASSSTTAAFF. This sequence joins TRBV28 and TRBJ1-1; D uncertain. The germline V and J ends were trimmed by 4 bases and 10 bases, with 10 bases remaining between them. CDR1 is MDHEN and CDR2 is SYDVKM in the germline V gene. CDR3 length equals 11 residues.

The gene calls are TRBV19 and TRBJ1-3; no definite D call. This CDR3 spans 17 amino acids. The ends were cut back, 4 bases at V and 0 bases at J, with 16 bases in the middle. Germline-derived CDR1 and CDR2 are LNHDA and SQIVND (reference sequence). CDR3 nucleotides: TGTGCCAGTAGTACCCGGTCGGACGGGATCTCTGGAAACACCATATATTTT. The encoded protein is CASSTRSDGISGNTIYF.

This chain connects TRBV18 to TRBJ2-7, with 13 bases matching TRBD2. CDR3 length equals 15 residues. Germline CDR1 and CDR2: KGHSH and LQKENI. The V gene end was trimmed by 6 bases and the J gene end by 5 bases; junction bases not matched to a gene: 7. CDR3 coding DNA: TGTGCCAGCTCGCCCGGGACTAGCGGGACGGACGAGCAGTACTTC. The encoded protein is CASSPGTSGTDEQYF.

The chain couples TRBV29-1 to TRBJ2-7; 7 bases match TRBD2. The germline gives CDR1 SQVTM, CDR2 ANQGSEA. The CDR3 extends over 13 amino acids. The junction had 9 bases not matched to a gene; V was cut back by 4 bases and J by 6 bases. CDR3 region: CSVGGGRAFEQYF. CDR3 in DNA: TGCAGCGTTGGGGGGGGGAGGGCCTTCGAGCAGTACTTC.

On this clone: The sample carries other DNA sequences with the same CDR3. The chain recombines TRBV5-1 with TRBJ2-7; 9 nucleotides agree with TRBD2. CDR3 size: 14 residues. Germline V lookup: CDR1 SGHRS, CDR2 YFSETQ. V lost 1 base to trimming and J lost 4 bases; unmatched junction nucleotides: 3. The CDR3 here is CASSLTSGSYEQYF. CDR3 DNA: TGCGCCAGCAGCTTGACTAGCGGGTCGTACGAGCAGTACTTC.

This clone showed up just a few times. The CDR3 sequence: CASSDRWNTEAFF. In DNA, the CDR3 is TGTGCCAGCAGTGACAGGTGGAACACTGAAGCTTTCTTT. This chain joins TRBV2 and TRBJ1-1; no firm D call. With 3 bases removed from V and 1 base from J, the gap between germline ends came to 6 bases. Germline CDR1 SNHLY, CDR2 FYNNEI. The CDR3 consists of 13 residues.

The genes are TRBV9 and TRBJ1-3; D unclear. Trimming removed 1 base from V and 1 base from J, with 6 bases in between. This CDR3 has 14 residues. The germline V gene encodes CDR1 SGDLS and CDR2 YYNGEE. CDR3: CASSVMGSGNTIYF. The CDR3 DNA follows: TGTGCCAGCAGCGTAATGGGGTCTGGAAACACCATATATTTT.

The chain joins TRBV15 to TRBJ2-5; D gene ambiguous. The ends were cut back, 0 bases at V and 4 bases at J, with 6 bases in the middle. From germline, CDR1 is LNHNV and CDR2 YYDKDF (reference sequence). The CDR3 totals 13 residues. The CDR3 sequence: CATSRDMIETQYF. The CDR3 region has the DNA TGTGCCACCAGCAGAGATATGATAGAGACCCAGTACTTC.

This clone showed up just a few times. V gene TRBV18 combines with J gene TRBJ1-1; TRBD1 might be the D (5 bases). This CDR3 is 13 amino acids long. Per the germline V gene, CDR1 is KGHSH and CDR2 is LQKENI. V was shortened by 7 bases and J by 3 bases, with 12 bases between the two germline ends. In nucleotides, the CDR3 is TGTGCCAGCTTTACAGGTTTTTACACTGAAGCTTTCTTT. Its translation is CASFTGFYTEAFF.

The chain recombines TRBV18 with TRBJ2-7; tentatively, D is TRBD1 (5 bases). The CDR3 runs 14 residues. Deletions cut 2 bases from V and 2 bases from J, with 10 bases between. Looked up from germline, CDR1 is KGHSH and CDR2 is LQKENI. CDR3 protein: CASSPVSGPYEQYF. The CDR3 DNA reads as TGTGCCAGCTCACCAGTCTCAGGGCCCTACGAGCAGTACTTC. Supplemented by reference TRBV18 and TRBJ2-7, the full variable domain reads NAGVMQNPRHLVRRRGQEARLRCSPMKGHSHVYWYRQLPEEGLKFMVYLQKENIIDESGMPKERFSAEFPKEGPSILRIQQVVRGDSAAYFCASSPVSGPYEQYFGPGTRLTVT.

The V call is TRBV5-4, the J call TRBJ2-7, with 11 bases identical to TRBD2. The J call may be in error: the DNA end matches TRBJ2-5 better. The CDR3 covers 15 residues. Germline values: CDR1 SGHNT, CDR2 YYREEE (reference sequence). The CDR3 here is CASSTRLAGKETQYF. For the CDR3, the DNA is TGTGCCAGCAGCACCCGACTAGCGGGGAAAGAGACCCAGTACTTC.

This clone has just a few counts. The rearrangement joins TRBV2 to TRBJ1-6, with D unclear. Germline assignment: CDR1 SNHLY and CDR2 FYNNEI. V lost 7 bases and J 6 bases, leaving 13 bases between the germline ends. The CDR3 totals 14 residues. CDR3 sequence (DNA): TGTGCCAGCATCGGCAGCTCATCTAATTCACCCCTCCACTTT. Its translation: CASIGSSSNSPLHF.

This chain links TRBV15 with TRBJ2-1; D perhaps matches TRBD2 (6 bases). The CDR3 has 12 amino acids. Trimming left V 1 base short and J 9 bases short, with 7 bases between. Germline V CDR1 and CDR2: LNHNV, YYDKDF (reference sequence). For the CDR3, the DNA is TGTGCCACCAGCAGAGCGGAGGGTGAGCAGTTCTTC. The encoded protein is CATSRAEGEQFF.

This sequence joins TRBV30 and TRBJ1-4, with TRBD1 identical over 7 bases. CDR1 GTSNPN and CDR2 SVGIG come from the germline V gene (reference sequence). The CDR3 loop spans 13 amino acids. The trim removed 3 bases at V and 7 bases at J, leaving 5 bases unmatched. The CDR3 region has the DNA TGTGCCTGGAGGGGACAGCCGGGTGAAAAACTGTTTTTT. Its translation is CAWRGQPGEKLFF.

The CDR3 reads CASSYGLAGNEQFF. The CDR3, as DNA: TGCGCCAGCAGCTACGGACTAGCGGGAAATGAGCAGTTCTTC. This chain joins TRBV5-1 and TRBJ2-1; 12 bases line up with TRBD2. This CDR3 comprises 14 residues. V was pared by 3 bases and J by 7 bases, with 2 bases of the junction left unmatched. Germline V gene sequence: CDR1 SGHRS, CDR2 YFSETQ. Based on the CDR3 plus reference TRBV5-1 and TRBJ2-1, the full variable domain is KAGVTQTPRYLIKTRGQQVTLSCSPISGHRSVSWYQQTPGQGLQFLFEYFSETQRNKGNFPGRFSGRQFSNSRSEMNVSTLELGDSALYLCASSYGLAGNEQFFGPGTRLTVL.

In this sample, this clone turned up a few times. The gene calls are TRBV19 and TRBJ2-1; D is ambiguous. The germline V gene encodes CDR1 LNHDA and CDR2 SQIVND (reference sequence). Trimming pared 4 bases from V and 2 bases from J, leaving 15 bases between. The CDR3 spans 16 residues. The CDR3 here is CASSRDNQGAYNEQFF. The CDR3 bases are TGTGCCAGTAGTAGAGACAACCAAGGCGCCTACAATGAGCAGTTCTTC.

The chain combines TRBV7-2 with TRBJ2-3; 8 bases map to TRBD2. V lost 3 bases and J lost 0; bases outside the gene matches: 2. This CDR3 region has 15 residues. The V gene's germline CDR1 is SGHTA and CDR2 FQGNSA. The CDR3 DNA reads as TGTGCCAGCAGCTTGCAGCGGGGGAGCACAGATACGCAGTATTTT. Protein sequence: CASSLQRGSTDTQYF.

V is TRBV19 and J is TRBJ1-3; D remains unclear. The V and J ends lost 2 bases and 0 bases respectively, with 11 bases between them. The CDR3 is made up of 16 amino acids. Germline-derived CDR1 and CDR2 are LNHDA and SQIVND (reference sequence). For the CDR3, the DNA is TGTGCCAGTAGTATACGGACGGGAAGCTCTGGAAACACCATATATTTT. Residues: CASSIRTGSSGNTIYF. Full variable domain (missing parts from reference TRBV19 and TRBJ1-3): DGGITQSPKYLFRKEGQNVTLSCEQNLNHDAMYWYRQDPGQGLRLIYYSQIVNDFQKGDIAEGYSVSREKKESFPLTVTSAQKNPTAFYLCASSIRTGSSGNTIYFGEGSWLTVV.

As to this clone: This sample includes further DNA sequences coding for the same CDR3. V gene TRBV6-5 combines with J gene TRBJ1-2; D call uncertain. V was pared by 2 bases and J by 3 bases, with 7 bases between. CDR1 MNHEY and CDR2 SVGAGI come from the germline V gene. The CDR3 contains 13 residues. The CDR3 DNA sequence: TGTGCCAGCAGTTACAAGGTGTACTATGGCTACACCTTC. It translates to CASSYKVYYGYTF.

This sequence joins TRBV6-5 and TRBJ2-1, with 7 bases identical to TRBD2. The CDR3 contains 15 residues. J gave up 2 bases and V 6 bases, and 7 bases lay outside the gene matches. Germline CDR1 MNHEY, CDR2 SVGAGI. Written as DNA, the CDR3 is TGTGCCAGCAGGTTTCCGGGAGGAACCTACAATGAGCAGTTCTTC. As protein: CASRFPGGTYNEQFF.

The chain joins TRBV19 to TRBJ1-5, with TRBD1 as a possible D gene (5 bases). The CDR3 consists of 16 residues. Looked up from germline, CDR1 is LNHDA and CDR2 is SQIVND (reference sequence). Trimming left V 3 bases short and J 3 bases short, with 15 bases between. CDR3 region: CASSIVGQQFNQPQHF. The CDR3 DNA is TGTGCCAGTAGTATCGTAGGACAACAATTCAATCAGCCCCAGCATTTT.

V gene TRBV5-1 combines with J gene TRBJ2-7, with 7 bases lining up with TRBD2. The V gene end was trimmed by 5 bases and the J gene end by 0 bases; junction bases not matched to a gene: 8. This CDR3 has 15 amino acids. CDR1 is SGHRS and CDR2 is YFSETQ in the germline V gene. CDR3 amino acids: CASRERGSSSYEQYF. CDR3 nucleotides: TGCGCCAGCAGGGAGCGCGGGAGTAGCTCCTACGAGCAGTACTTC.

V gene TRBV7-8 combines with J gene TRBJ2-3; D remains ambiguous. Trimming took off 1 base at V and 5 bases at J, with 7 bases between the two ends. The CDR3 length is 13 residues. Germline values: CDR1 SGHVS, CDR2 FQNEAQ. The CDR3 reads CASSLGVGDTQYF. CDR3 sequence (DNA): TGTGCCAGCAGCTTAGGGGTGGGAGATACGCAGTATTTT.